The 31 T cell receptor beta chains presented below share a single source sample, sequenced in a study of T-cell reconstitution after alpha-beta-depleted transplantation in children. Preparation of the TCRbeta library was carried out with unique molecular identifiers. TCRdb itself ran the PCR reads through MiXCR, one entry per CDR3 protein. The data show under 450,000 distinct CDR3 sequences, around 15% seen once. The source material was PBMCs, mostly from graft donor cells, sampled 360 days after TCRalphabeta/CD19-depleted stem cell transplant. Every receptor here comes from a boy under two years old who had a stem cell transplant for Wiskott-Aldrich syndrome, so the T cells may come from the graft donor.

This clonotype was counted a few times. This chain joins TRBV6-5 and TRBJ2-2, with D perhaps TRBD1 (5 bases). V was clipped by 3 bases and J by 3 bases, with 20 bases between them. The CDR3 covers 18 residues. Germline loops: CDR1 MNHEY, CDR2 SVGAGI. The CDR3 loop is CASSYCSAAGLDTGELFF. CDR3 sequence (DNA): TGTGCCAGCAGTTATTGCTCAGCCGCAGGGTTAGACACCGGGGAGCTGTTTTTT.

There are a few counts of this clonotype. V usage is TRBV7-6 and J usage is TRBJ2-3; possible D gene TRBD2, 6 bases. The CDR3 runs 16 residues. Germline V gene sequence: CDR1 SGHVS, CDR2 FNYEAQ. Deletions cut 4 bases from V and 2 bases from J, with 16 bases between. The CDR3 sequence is CASSYGRGVFTDTQYF. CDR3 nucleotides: TGTGCCAGCAGCTACGGGAGAGGGGTTTTCACAGATACGCAGTATTTT.

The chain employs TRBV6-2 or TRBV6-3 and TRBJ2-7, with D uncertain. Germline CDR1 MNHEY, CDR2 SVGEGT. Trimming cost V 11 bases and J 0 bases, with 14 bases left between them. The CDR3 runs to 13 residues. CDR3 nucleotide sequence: TGTGCCTCAGAGGTGGACCCCTCCTACGAGCAGTACTTC. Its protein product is CASEVDPSYEQYF.

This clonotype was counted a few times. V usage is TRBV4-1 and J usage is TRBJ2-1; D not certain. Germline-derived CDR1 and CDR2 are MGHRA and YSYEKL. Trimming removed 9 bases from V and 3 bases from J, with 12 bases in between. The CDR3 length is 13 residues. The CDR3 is CASSRLYYNEQFF. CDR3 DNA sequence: TGCGCCAGTTCCAGGCTATACTACAATGAGCAGTTCTTC.

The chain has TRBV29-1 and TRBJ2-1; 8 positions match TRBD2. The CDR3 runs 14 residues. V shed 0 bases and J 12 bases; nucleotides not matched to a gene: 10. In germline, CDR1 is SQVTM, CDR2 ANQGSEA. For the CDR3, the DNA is TGCAGCGTTGAAGAGGCCGGGGGGGACCTTGGGCAGTTCTTC. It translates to CSVEEAGGDLGQFF.

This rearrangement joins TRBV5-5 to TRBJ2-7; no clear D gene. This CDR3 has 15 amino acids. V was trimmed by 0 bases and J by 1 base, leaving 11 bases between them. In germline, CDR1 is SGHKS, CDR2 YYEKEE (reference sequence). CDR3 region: CASSLEQWVSYEQYF. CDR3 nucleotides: TGTGCCAGCAGCTTGGAACAGTGGGTTTCCTACGAGCAGTACTTC.

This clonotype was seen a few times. The CDR3 region has the DNA TGTGCCAGCAGTTTCCCGGGACAGCAAGAGACCCAGTACTTC. Translation gives CASSFPGQQETQYF. The rearrangement joins TRBV12-3 or TRBV12-4 to TRBJ2-5; 7 nucleotides align to TRBD1. The CDR3 contains 14 residues. V shed 3 bases and J 2 bases; nucleotides not matched to a gene: 3.

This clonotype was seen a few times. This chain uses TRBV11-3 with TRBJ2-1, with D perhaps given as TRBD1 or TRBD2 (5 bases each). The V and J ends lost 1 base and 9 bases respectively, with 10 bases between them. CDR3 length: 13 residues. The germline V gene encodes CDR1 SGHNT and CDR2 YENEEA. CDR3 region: CASSLVVGGEQFF. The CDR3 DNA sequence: TGTGCCAGCAGCTTAGTGGTTGGGGGTGAGCAGTTCTTC.

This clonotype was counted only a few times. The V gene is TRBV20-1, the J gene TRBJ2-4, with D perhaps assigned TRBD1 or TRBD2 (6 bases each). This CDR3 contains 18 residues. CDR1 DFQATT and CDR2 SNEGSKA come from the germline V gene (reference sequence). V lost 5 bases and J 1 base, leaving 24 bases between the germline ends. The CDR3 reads CSAYLGQGRKGAKNIQYF. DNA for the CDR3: TGCAGTGCTTACCTGGGGCAGGGGAGGAAAGGTGCCAAAAACATTCAGTACTTC.

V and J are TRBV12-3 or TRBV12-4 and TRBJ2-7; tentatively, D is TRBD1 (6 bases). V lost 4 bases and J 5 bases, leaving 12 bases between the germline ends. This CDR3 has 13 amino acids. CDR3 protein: CASSSTGSNEQYF. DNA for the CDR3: TGTGCCAGCAGTTCTACAGGGAGCAACGAGCAGTACTTC.

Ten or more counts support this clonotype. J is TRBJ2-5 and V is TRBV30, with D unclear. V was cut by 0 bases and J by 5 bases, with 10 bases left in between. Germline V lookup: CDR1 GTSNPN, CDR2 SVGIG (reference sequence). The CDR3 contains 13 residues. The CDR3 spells CAWSVLHGETQYF. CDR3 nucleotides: TGTGCCTGGAGTGTACTGCACGGGGAGACCCAGTACTTC.

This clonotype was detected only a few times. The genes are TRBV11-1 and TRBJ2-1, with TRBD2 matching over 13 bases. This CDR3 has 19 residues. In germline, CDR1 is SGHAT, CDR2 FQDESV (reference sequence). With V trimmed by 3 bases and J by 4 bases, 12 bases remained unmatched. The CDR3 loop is CASSLGGTSGRARYNEQFF. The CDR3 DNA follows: TGTGCCAGCAGCTTGGGCGGTACTAGCGGGAGGGCCCGTTACAATGAGCAGTTCTTC.

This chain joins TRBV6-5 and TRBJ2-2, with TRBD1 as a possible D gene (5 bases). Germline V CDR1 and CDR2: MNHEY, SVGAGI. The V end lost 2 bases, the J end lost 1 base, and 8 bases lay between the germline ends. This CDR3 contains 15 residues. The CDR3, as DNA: TGTGCCAGCAGTTACGCGACAGTGAACACCGGGGAGCTGTTTTTT. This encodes CASSYATVNTGELFF.

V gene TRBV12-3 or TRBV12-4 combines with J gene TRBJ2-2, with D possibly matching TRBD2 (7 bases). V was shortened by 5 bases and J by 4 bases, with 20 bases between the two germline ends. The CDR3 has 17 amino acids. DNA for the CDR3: TGTGCCAGCAGTCTCCGACTGGCGGGGGCTACCACCGGGGAGCTGTTTTTT. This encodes CASSLRLAGATTGELFF.

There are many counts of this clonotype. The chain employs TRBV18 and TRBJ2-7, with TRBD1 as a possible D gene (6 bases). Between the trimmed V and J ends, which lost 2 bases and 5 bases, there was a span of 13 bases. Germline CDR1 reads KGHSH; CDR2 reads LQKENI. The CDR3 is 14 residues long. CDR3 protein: CASSPAGGAHEQYF. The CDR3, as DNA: TGTGCCAGCTCACCAGCTGGGGGCGCCCACGAGCAGTACTTC.

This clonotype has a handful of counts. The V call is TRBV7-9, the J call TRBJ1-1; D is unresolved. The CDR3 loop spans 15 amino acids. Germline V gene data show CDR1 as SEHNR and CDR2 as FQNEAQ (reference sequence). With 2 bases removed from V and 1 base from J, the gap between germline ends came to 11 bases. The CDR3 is CASSLRGSPNTEAFF. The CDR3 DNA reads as TGTGCCAGCAGCTTAAGAGGCAGCCCGAACACTGAAGCTTTCTTT.

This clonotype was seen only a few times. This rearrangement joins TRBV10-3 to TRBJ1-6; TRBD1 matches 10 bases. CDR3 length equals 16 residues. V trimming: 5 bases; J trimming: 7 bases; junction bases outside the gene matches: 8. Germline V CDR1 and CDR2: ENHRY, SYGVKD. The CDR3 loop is CAISSGQGRGNSPLHF. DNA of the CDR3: TGTGCCATCAGTTCGGGACAGGGGAGAGGGAATTCACCCCTCCACTTT.

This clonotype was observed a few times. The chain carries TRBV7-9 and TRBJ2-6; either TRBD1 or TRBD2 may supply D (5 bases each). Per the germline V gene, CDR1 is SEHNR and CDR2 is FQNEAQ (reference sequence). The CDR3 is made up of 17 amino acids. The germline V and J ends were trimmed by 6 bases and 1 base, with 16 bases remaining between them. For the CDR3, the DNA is TGTGCCAGCAGAGGGACGACAGACATATCTGGGGCCAACGTCCTGACTTTC. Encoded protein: CASRGTTDISGANVLTF.

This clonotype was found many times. CDR3 loop: CASSLGTVQETQYF. The DNA for the CDR3 is TGCGCCAGCAGCTTGGGGACAGTTCAAGAGACCCAGTACTTC. The chain recombines TRBV5-1 with TRBJ2-5; weak D call: TRBD1 (6 bases). V lost 0 bases, J lost 2 bases, and 8 bases lay in between. CDR3 length: 14 amino acids. Germline CDR1 reads SGHRS; CDR2 reads YFSETQ.

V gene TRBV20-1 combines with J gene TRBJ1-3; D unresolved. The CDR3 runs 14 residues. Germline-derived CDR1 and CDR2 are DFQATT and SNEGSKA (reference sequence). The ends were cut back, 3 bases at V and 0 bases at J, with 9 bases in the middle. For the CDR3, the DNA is TGCAGTGCTAGTGACCGTCGCTCTGGAAACACCATATATTTT. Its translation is CSASDRRSGNTIYF.

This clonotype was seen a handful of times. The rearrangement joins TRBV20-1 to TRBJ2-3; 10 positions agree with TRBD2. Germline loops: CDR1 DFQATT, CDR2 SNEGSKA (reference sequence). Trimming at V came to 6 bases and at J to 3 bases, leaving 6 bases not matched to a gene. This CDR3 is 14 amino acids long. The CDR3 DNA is TGCAGTGCCCGTTCTAGCGGGAGAACAGATACGCAGTATTTT. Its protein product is CSARSSGRTDTQYF.

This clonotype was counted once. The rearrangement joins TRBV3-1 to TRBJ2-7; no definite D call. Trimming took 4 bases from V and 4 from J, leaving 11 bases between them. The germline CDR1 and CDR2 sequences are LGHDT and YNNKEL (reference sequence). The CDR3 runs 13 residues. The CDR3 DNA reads TGTGCCAGCAGCCGCGTTCTCGCGTACGAGCAGTACTTC. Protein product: CASSRVLAYEQYF.

The CDR3 sequence: CASSQDGPPGRDTQYF. The CDR3 DNA reads as TGCGCCAGCAGCCAAGATGGACCCCCCGGGAGAGATACGCAGTATTTT. The chain combines TRBV4-1 with TRBJ2-3; the D gene is possibly TRBD2 (6 bases). The CDR3 contains 16 residues. The V end was cut by 0 bases, the J end by 5 bases, with 15 bases between. Germline CDR1 is MGHRA and CDR2 is YSYEKL.

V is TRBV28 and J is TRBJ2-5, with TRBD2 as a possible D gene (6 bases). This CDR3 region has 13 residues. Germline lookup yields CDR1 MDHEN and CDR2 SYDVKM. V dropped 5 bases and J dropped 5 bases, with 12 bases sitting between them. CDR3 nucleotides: TGTGCCAGCAGTCTAGCGATAAGGGAGACCCAGTACTTC. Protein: CASSLAIRETQYF. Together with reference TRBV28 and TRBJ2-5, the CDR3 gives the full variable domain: DVKVTQSSRYLVKRTGEKVFLECVQDMDHENMFWYRQDPGLGLRLIYFSYDVKMKEKGDIPEGYSVSREKKERFSLILESASTNQTSMYLCASSLAIRETQYFGPGTRLLVL.

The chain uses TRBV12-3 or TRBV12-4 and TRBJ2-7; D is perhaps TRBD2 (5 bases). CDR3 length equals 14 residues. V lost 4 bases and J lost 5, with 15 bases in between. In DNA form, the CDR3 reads TGTGCCAGCAGTTCGGGGTTCCCCTGGGACGAGCAGTACTTC. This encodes CASSSGFPWDEQYF.

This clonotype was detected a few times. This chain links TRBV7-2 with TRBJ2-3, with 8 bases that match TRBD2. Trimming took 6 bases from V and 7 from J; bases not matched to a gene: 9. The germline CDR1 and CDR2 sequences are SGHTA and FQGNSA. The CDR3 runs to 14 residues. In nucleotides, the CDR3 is TGTGCCAGCAGTTGGCGGGGGGAGGGAAATACGCAGTATTTT. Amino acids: CASSWRGEGNTQYF.

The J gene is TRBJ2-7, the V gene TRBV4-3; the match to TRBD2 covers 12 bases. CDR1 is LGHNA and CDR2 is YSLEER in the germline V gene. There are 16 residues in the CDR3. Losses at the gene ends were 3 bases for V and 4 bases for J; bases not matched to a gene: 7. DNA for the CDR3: TGCGCCAGCAGCCAGGGTTGGACTAGCGGGAAATACGAGCAGTACTTC. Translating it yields CASSQGWTSGKYEQYF.

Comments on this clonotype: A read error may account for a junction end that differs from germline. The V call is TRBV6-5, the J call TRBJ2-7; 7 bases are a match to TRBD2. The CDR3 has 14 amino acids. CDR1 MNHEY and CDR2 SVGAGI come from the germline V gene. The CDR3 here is CSSSYSNWEGGQYF. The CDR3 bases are TGTTCCAGCAGTTACTCGAATTGGGAGGGAGGGCAGTACTTC.

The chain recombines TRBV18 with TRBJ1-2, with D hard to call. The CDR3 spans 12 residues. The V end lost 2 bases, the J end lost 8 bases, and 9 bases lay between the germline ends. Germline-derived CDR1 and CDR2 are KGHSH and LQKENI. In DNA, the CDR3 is TGTGCCAGCTCACCAGTGAGGTCGGGCTACACCTTC. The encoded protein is CASSPVRSGYTF.

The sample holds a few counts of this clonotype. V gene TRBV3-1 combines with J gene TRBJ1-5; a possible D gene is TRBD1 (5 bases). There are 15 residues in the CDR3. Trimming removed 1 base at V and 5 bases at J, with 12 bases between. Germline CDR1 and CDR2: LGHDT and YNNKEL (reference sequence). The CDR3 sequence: CASSQGTGSDQPQHF. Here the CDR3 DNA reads TGTGCCAGCAGCCAAGGAACAGGTAGTGATCAGCCCCAGCATTTT.

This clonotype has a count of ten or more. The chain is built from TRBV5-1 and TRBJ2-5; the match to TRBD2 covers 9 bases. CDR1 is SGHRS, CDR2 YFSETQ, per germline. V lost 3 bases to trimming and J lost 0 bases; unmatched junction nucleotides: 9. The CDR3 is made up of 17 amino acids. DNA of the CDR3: TGCGCCAGCAGCTCCGGGACTAGCTCCTTGTACCAAGAGACCCAGTACTTC. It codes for CASSSGTSSLYQETQYF.